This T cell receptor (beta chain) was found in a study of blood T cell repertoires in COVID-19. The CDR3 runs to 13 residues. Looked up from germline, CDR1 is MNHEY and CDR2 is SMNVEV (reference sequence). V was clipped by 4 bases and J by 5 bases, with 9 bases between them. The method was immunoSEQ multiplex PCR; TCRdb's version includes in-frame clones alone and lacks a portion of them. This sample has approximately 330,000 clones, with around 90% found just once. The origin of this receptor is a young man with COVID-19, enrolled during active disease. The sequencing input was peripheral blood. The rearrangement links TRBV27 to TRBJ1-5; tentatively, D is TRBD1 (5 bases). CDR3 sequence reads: CASSSGSYQPQHF. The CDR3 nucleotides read TGTGCCAGCAGTTCAGGGTCCTATCAGCCCCAGCATTTT.